This TCR beta chain was identified in a study of blood T cell repertoires in COVID-19 (dated by TCRdb to the early 2020s). Turning to the overall study: Samples from collaborators originated in the United States, Italy and Spain and spanned both the acute and convalescent phases of COVID-19. The material from the prospective study consisted of cDNA or gDNA derived from T cells, B-cell-depleted T cells, or PBMCs. The dataset comprised deeply sampled blood TCRbeta repertoires from subjects exposed to, actively infected with, or recovered from COVID-19. The repertoires were released in a freely available public database intended as a resource for research on the immune response to SARS-CoV-2. Samples came from the ongoing ImmuneRACE study (first 160 participants) plus 1,254 subjects from 6 global collaborators. Sample metadata almost always included a de-identified subject ID, COVID-19 status, age in years and sex. Where HLA class I and class II types were available, the types were taken from metadata supplied by the sample provider, not from assay-based typing.

Including the terminal cysteine and phenylalanine, the CDR3 comprises 15 residues. This entry keeps only the CDR3 DNA: 45 bases, framed from base 1. V is shortened by 4 bases, J by 0 bases, and the region joining them spans 13 bases. CDR1 and CDR2, per the germline V gene, are SGHRS and YFSETQ. Here is what the overall study found, with its caveats: How much clinical and demographic metadata was included differed by source and by participant, and the metadata was provided uncurated.

About this clone: Its antigen remains undetermined. There are no base qualities to consult, and no much larger clone falls within one base.

TCRbeta CDR3 regions were amplified from genomic DNA by means of the immunoSEQ Assay, a bias-controlled multiplex PCR. Under the source paper's analysis protocol: Nucleated cell counts per sample were estimated from amplification of reference gene primers within the assay. To quantify the absolute abundance of each unique TCRbeta CDR3 rearrangement, sequence reads were collapsed and filtered. For each sample, productive Simpson clonality was calculated as the square root of Simpson's diversity index across productive rearrangements. TCRdb provides this immuneACCESS table in a form limited to in-frame rearrangements. Some clones are lacking; in checked studies, under half of them reflect an unresolved V gene, and why the rest are absent is not known. For V, J and clone size, that table is used; D and trimming come from the DNA. This sample comprises around 220,000 clones, almost 90% of them detected only once. About 15% of the sample goes to the ten largest clones.

Enrolling through a virtual design, the prospective study's participants ranged in age from roughly 18 to 95 years and lived across about two dozen United States geographic areas. In the prospective study, participants were assigned to cohorts based on the clinical history participants reported in a screening survey and a study questionnaire. In the prospective study, whole blood, serum and a nasopharyngeal or oropharyngeal swab were collected from each participant by mobile phlebotomists. Participants in the prospective study had the option to provide additional blood draws and questionnaires over a roughly 2-month period. Blood samples from the prospective study were shipped frozen or at room temperature prior to DNA extraction.

Sequencing was performed on PBMCs or T cells enriched from blood (not recorded which). The chain is encoded by TRBV5-1 joined to TRBJ1-1; TRBD1 is perhaps the D gene, given 6 matching bases. This sequence was found in a woman aged 50 to 60 with acute COVID-19. The CDR3 region: CASSVTGSMNTEAFF. The nucleotide sequence is TGCGCCAGCAGCGTTACAGGGTCGATGAACACTGAAGCTTTCTTT.